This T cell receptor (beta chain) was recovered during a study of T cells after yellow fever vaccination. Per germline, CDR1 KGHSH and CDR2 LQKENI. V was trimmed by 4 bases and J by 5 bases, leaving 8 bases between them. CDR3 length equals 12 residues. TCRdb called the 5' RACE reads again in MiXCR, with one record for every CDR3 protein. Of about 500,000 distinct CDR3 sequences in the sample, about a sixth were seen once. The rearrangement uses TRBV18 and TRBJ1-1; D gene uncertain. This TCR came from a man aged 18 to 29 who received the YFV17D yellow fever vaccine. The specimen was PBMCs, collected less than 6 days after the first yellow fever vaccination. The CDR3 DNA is TGTGCCAGCTCACTGAAGGGTACTGAAGCTTTCTTT. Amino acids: CASSLKGTEAFF.